Presented here are 17 T cell receptor beta chains from one specimen sequenced in a study of T cell responses to AZD1222 COVID-19 vaccine. Assay used: immunoSEQ multiplex PCR; TCRdb lists only in-frame clones, some missing. The table lists about 140,000 clones, 85% to 95% of them singletons. The specimen was peripheral blood, collected 28 days after the second AZD1222 dose. The receptors derive from an adult who received the AZD1222 COVID-19 vaccine.

This chain joins TRBV3-1 (or the pseudogene TRBV3-2) and TRBJ1-1; no firm D call. This CDR3 is 14 amino acids long. The V gene's germline CDR1 is LGHDT and CDR2 YNNKEL (reference sequence). V lost 1 base and J lost 1, with 7 bases in between. CDR3 in amino acids: CASSQVSGNTEAFF. The CDR3 bases are TGTGCCAGCAGCCAAGTCTCTGGGAACACTGAAGCTTTCTTT.

CDR3 protein: CASSPSSWTSSNEQFF. DNA of the CDR3: TGTGCCAGCAGCCCCTCCTCCTGGACTAGCTCCAATGAGCAGTTCTTC. This chain joins TRBV9 and TRBJ2-1; 8 bases agree with TRBD2. The V and J ends lost 4 bases and 6 bases, in that order; junction bases with no gene match: 12. This CDR3 is built from 16 residues. The germline gives CDR1 SGDLS, CDR2 YYNGEE.

This clone has a count of ten or more. The rearrangement uses TRBV19 and TRBJ2-7, with 11 bases that match TRBD1. CDR1 and CDR2 from the germline V gene are LNHDA and SQIVND (reference sequence). V gave up 4 bases and J gave up 1 base; unmatched junction bases: 3. The length of the CDR3 is 15 residues. The CDR3 here is CASSTGTGGSYEQYF. In DNA form, the CDR3 reads TGTGCCAGTAGTACCGGGACAGGGGGATCCTACGAGCAGTACTTC.

The V call is TRBV4-3, the J call TRBJ2-4; the D is unclear. CDR3 length: 15 amino acids. Germline loops: CDR1 LGHNA, CDR2 YSLEER. Deletions cut 0 bases from V and 9 bases from J, with 15 bases between. The DNA of the CDR3 is TGCGCCAGCAGCCAAGATCATTCTGCAAAACGCATTCAGTACTTC. Residues: CASSQDHSAKRIQYF.

The V gene is TRBV28, the J gene TRBJ1-5; 10 nucleotides agree with TRBD1. The CDR3 totals 15 residues. Germline V gene sequence: CDR1 MDHEN, CDR2 SYDVKM. Trimming at V came to 6 bases and at J to 7 bases, leaving 9 bases not matched to a gene. In nucleotides, the CDR3 is TGTGCCAGCAGAAGCCGACAGGGGGCAGTCCAGCCCCAGCATTTT. Translated, it gives CASRSRQGAVQPQHF.

Notes on this clone: This same CDR3 is encoded by further DNA sequences in the sample. In nucleotides, the CDR3 is TGTGCCAGCAGCGTAGGTGCGGGAACCTACAATGAGCAGTTCTTC. Its protein product is CASSVGAGTYNEQFF. The chain carries TRBV9 and TRBJ2-1; D possibly corresponds to TRBD2 (6 bases). The CDR3 loop spans 15 amino acids. V was cut by 0 bases and J by 2 bases, with 9 bases left in between. Germline CDR1 is SGDLS and CDR2 is YYNGEE.

V is TRBV20-1 and J is TRBJ1-6, with 9 bases matching TRBD1. This CDR3 region has 17 residues. Germline CDR1 reads DFQATT; CDR2 reads SNEGSKA (reference sequence). Trimming at V came to 3 bases and at J to 2 bases, leaving 8 bases not matched to a gene. CDR3 coding DNA: TGCAGTGCTAGTAGGGCGGGACAGGGAGCCTATAATTCACCCCTCCACTTT. Translated, it gives CSASRAGQGAYNSPLHF.

This chain uses TRBV9 with TRBJ2-1; unclear D gene. V lost 3 bases, J lost 6 bases, and 16 bases lay in between. The CDR3 runs to 15 residues. Germline loops: CDR1 SGDLS, CDR2 YYNGEE. This chain's CDR3 is CASSETTATLNEQFF. The CDR3 DNA sequence: TGTGCCAGCAGCGAGACAACGGCAACCCTCAATGAGCAGTTCTTC.

The V call is TRBV30, the J call TRBJ1-2; D is unclear. The CDR3 contains 11 residues. The V gene's germline CDR1 is GTSNPN and CDR2 SVGIG (reference sequence). Trimming stripped 0 bases from V and 8 bases from J, with 7 bases between. CDR3 DNA sequence: TGTGCCTGGAGTGTGGCATCCGGCTACACCTTC. Its protein is CAWSVASGYTF.

The genes are TRBV11-1 and TRBJ2-2; D call uncertain. Trimming stripped 0 bases from V and 3 bases from J, with 5 bases between. This CDR3 has 14 amino acids. In germline, CDR1 is SGHAT, CDR2 FQDESV (reference sequence). The CDR3 region has the DNA TGTGCCAGCAGCTTAGCGGAATACACCGGGGAGCTGTTTTTT. Residues: CASSLAEYTGELFF.

The CDR3 here is CASRLRPSGSTGELFF. CDR3 nucleotide sequence: TGTGCCAGCAGGCTAAGGCCTAGCGGGAGCACCGGGGAGCTGTTTTTT. The V gene is TRBV7-9, the J gene TRBJ2-2; 10 nucleotides align to TRBD2. J lost 4 bases, V lost 6 bases, and 8 bases had no gene match. Germline lookup yields CDR1 SEHNR and CDR2 FQNEAQ (reference sequence). CDR3 length: 16 residues. Combining the CDR3 with reference TRBV7-9 and TRBJ2-2 gives the whole variable domain DTGVSQNPRHKITKRGQNVTFRCDPISEHNRLYWYRQTLGQGPEFLTYFQNEAQLEKSRLLSDRFSAERPKGSFSTLEIQRTEQGDSAMYLCASRLRPSGSTGELFFGEGSRLTVL.

The chain recombines TRBV7-9 with TRBJ1-6, with D possibly matching TRBD1 (5 bases). This CDR3 region has 13 residues. V lost 5 bases to trimming and J lost 7 bases, with 9 bases between them. Germline-derived CDR1 and CDR2 are SEHNR and FQNEAQ (reference sequence). The CDR3 protein is CASSRGGNSPLHF. The CDR3 coding sequence is TGTGCCAGCAGCCGCGGGGGGAATTCACCCCTCCACTTT.

The gene calls are TRBV3-1 (or the pseudogene TRBV3-2) and TRBJ2-1, with D maybe TRBD2 (6 bases). This CDR3 comprises 16 residues. V was trimmed by 1 base and J by 12 bases, leaving 22 bases between them. The germline CDR1 and CDR2 sequences are LGHDT and YNNKEL (reference sequence). The DNA for the CDR3 is TGTGCCAGCAGCCAAGGGTTCACCGGGAGAGGGAACGGGCAGTTCTTC. As protein: CASSQGFTGRGNGQFF.

This chain joins TRBV5-5 and TRBJ2-3; 10 bases fit TRBD2. The V and J ends lost 2 bases and 4 bases, in that order; junction bases with no gene match: 4. CDR3 size: 15 residues. Germline V gene sequence: CDR1 SGHKS, CDR2 YYEKEE (reference sequence). DNA for the CDR3: TGTGCCAGCAGCTTTCTAGCGGGAGTCCCAGATACGCAGTATTTT. It specifies CASSFLAGVPDTQYF.

The chain joins TRBV7-2 to TRBJ1-5; no reliable D call. Germline loops: CDR1 SGHTA, CDR2 FQGNSA. Trimming pared 2 bases from V and 1 base from J, leaving 9 bases between. The CDR3 is 15 residues long. CDR3 nucleotide sequence: TGTGCCAGCAGCTTAATTGTGGGAAGCAATCAGCCCCAGCATTTT. Translation gives CASSLIVGSNQPQHF. The full variable domain, with the rest looked up from reference TRBV7-2 and TRBJ1-5, is GAGVSQSPSNKVTEKGKDVELRCDPISGHTALYWYRQSLGQGLEFLIYFQGNSAPDKSGLPSDRFSAERTGGSVSTLTIQRTQQEDSAVYLCASSLIVGSNQPQHFGDGTRLSIL.

The rearrangement joins TRBV15 to TRBJ1-5; 8 nucleotides agree with TRBD1. Unmatched junction bases numbered 9, after V lost 3 bases and J lost 8 bases. CDR3 length: 15 amino acids. The germline V gene encodes CDR1 LNHNV and CDR2 YYDKDF (reference sequence). DNA of the CDR3: TGTGCCACCAGCAGTCTCGGACAGGGTGGAGAGCCCCAGCATTTT. This encodes CATSSLGQGGEPQHF.

This chain links TRBV5-1 with TRBJ1-1, with a weak D call TRBD1 (6 bases). Germline values: CDR1 SGHRS, CDR2 YFSETQ. CDR3 length equals 16 residues. Trimming removed 0 bases at V and 1 base at J, with 13 bases between. The chain's CDR3 is CASSLVGGVGNTEAFF. DNA of the CDR3: TGCGCCAGCAGCTTGGTGGGGGGCGTAGGGAACACTGAAGCTTTCTTT.